These 15 T cell receptor beta chains share one sample of origin, sequenced in a study of CD4 T cells in relation to SARS-CoV-2 and coronaviruses. Here immunoSEQ multiplex PCR was the method, and the copy in TCRdb shows in-frame clones only, minus some. Of 30,000 or so clones listed, approximately 79% are singletons. Unexposed donor CD4+ T cells date from about 2011-2018, before the COVID-19 pandemic. CD4+ T cells were isolated from the cells after more than 8 days of culture. Their recognized antigens are unknown. Sequencing was done on a sample of CD4+ T cells from PBMCs, cultured in vitro. The source of these receptors is a human donor in good health.

This chain's CDR3 is CASSLSEGASYEQYF. The CDR3 DNA sequence: TGTGCCAGCAGTCTATCCGAGGGGGCCTCCTACGAGCAGTACTTC. The chain carries TRBV7-3 and TRBJ2-7, with 7 bases matching TRBD1. CDR3 size: 15 residues. Losses at the gene ends were 6 bases for V and 0 bases for J; bases not matched to a gene: 8. CDR1 SGHTA and CDR2 FQGTGA come from the germline V gene. The full variable domain, in which reference TRBV7-3 and TRBJ2-7 provide the parts outside the CDR3, is GAGVSQTPSNKVTEKGKYVELRCDPISGHTALYWYRQSLGQGPEFLIYFQGTGAADDSGLPNDRFFAVRPEGSVSTLKIQRTERGDSAVYLCASSLSEGASYEQYFGPGTRLTVT.

This sequence joins TRBV5-1 and TRBJ2-2; D possibly uses TRBD1 or TRBD2 (5 bases each). The germline gives CDR1 SGHRS, CDR2 YFSETQ. The length of the CDR3 is 14 residues. Trimming took off 0 bases at V and 9 bases at J, with 12 bases between the two ends. The CDR3 region has the DNA TGCGCCAGCAGCTTGGGAGGGGCGAACTGGGAGCTGTTTTTT. Translation gives CASSLGGANWELFF.

This chain joins TRBV5-8 and TRBJ2-2; D gene uncertain. Germline CDR1 and CDR2: SGHTS and YDEGEE. V was trimmed by 5 bases and J by 1 base, leaving 6 bases between them. This CDR3 contains 13 residues. The CDR3 loop reads CASRNRNTGELFF. The CDR3 DNA is TGTGCCAGCAGGAACAGGAACACCGGGGAGCTGTTTTTT.

The V gene is TRBV7-9, the J gene TRBJ2-3, with D hard to call. Germline V gene lookup returns CDR1 SEHNR and CDR2 FQNEAQ (reference sequence). Trimming took off 1 base at V and 5 bases at J, with 7 bases between the two ends. The CDR3 spans 13 residues. CDR3 bases: TGTGCCAGCAGCTTAGTGGAGTTAGATACGCAGTATTTT. This translates into CASSLVELDTQYF.

V gene TRBV7-8 combines with J gene TRBJ2-7; a possible D gene is TRBD1 (6 bases). V gave up 5 bases and J gave up 2 bases, with 13 bases separating them. The length of the CDR3 is 14 residues. Per germline, CDR1 SGHVS and CDR2 FQNEAQ. DNA for the CDR3: TGTGCCAGCAGCGTCGAACAGGGTCCCTACGAGCAGTACTTC. Its protein product is CASSVEQGPYEQYF.

V and J are TRBV5-1 and TRBJ1-3; D not resolved. Germline loops: CDR1 SGHRS, CDR2 YFSETQ. V gave up 3 bases and J gave up 4 bases, with 8 bases separating them. The CDR3 consists of 13 residues. In DNA, the CDR3 is TGCGCCAGCAGCTCCGAACAGGGAAACACCATATATTTT. Protein product: CASSSEQGNTIYF.

The V and J genes are TRBV10-3 and TRBJ2-5, with 10 bases matching TRBD1. This CDR3 contains 16 residues. Germline V gene data show CDR1 as ENHRY and CDR2 as SYGVKD. V shed 4 bases and J 2 bases; nucleotides not matched to a gene: 7. The CDR3 DNA sequence: TGTGCCATCAGTGGTAGGGACAGGGGAGGACAAGAGACCCAGTACTTC. Translation gives CAISGRDRGGQETQYF.

The CDR3: CASSQMTSGSDTQYF. The CDR3 nucleotides read TGTGCCAGTAGCCAGATGACTAGCGGTTCAGATACGCAGTATTTT. V gene TRBV19 combines with J gene TRBJ2-3; 9 bases match TRBD2. Per germline, CDR1 LNHDA and CDR2 SQIVND (reference sequence). Germline trimming cut 6 bases from V and 4 bases from J; bases unmatched to any gene: 8. The CDR3 is made up of 15 amino acids.

The chain carries TRBV7-2 and TRBJ2-7, with TRBD1 matching 8 bases. The germline CDR1 and CDR2 sequences are SGHTA and FQGNSA. Unmatched junction bases numbered 5, after V lost 6 bases and J lost 1 base. The CDR3 consists of 14 residues. The CDR3 DNA is TGTGCCAGCAGGCGGGACAGGAGATCCTACGAGCAGTACTTC. This encodes CASRRDRRSYEQYF.

The gene calls are TRBV4-2 and TRBJ2-5; maybe TRBD2 (6 bases). Trimming shortened V by 1 base and J by 3 bases, and 9 bases separated the two germline ends. CDR1 and CDR2 (germline): LGHNA, YNFKEQ. The CDR3 consists of 14 residues. In DNA form, the CDR3 reads TGTGCCAGCAGCCAAGTTCGCGGGGAAGAGACCCAGTACTTC. The encoded protein is CASSQVRGEETQYF.

In its sample, this clone was seen a few times. This chain joins TRBV3-1 (or the pseudogene TRBV3-2) and TRBJ2-2; TRBD1 matches at 8 bases. CDR1 and CDR2 from the germline V gene are LGHDT and YNNKEL (reference sequence). Trimming took 2 bases from V and 6 from J; bases not matched to a gene: 8. This CDR3 has 16 amino acids. The CDR3 DNA reads as TGTGCCAGCAGCCAAAATTCAGGGGGCGTATCCGGGGAGCTGTTTTTT. It specifies CASSQNSGGVSGELFF.

This rearrangement joins TRBV4-2 to TRBJ2-2; D is uncertain. The V end was cut by 2 bases, the J end by 2 bases, with 12 bases between. Germline-derived CDR1 and CDR2 are LGHNA and YNFKEQ. The CDR3 length is 16 residues. CDR3 region: CASSQNSVQNTGELFF. The CDR3 DNA is TGTGCCAGCAGCCAAAACAGTGTTCAAAACACCGGGGAGCTGTTTTTT.

This clone came up a few times. The chain uses TRBV2 and TRBJ1-2; D is unresolved. CDR3 length equals 13 residues. Germline V CDR1 and CDR2: SNHLY, FYNNEI. Trimming pared 1 base from V and 5 bases from J, leaving 8 bases between. CDR3 residues: CASSEGQSYGYTF. The CDR3 nucleotides are TGTGCCAGCAGTGAAGGGCAGTCATATGGCTACACCTTC. Complete variable domain (other parts from reference TRBV2 and TRBJ1-2): EPEVTQTPSHQVTQMGQEVILRCVPISNHLYFYWYRQILGQKVEFLVSFYNNEISEKSEIFDDQFSVERPDGSNFTLKIRSTKLEDSAMYFCASSEGQSYGYTFGSGTRLTVV.

The chain carries TRBV7-9 and TRBJ2-1, with TRBD1 identical over 10 bases. V lost 10 bases, J lost 5 bases, and 14 bases stayed unmatched. The CDR3 consists of 16 residues. The germline V gene encodes CDR1 SEHNR and CDR2 FQNEAQ (reference sequence). The CDR3 sequence is CATAIPGQGFDNEQFF. Written as DNA, the CDR3 is TGTGCCACAGCAATCCCGGGACAGGGGTTCGACAATGAGCAGTTCTTC.

This clone was counted once. This chain uses TRBV7-8 with TRBJ1-4, with D maybe TRBD1 (6 bases). The V gene's germline CDR1 is SGHVS and CDR2 FQNEAQ. The CDR3 runs 15 residues. V lost 1 base, J lost 8 bases, and 14 bases lay in between. CDR3 coding DNA: TGTGCCAGCAGCTTAGGGGGGGCGGGTTTGGAAAAACTGTTTTTT. Its translation is CASSLGGAGLEKLFF. The whole variable domain, filled in from reference TRBV7-8 and TRBJ1-4, reads GAGVSQSPRYKVAKRGQDVALRCDPISGHVSLFWYQQALGQGPEFLTYFQNEAQLDKSGLPSDRFFAERPEGSVSTLKIQRTQQEDSAVYLCASSLGGAGLEKLFFGSGTQLSVL.